Described below is a single T cell receptor (beta chain) sequence and its context. Its antigen is still unknown. Germline trimming cut 2 bases from V and 5 bases from J; bases unmatched to any gene: 3. CDR1 is MNHEY, CDR2 SMNVEV, per germline (reference sequence). This CDR3 region has 16 residues. Only in-frame clones appear in the TCRdb table, and some are missing; sequencing was by immunoSEQ multiplex PCR. The sample yields fewer than 200,000 clones, roughly 86% seen once. This specimen belongs to a study of cytomegalovirus exposure and HLA in healthy donors. Study-wide results and limits: Cytomegalovirus-associated status was assigned to about 150 TCR beta chains. In vitro checks showed that three CMV-associated chains really do target CMV antigens.

Sequencing was performed on PBMCs. The TCR sequence derives from a man in his late teens or twenties in good health and CMV-seropositive. This rearrangement joins TRBV27 to TRBJ2-1, with 13 positions matching TRBD2. The CDR3 loop reads CASSLVGTSGNNEQFF. For the CDR3, the DNA is TGTGCCAGCAGTTTAGTGGGGACTAGCGGGAACAATGAGCAGTTCTTC.